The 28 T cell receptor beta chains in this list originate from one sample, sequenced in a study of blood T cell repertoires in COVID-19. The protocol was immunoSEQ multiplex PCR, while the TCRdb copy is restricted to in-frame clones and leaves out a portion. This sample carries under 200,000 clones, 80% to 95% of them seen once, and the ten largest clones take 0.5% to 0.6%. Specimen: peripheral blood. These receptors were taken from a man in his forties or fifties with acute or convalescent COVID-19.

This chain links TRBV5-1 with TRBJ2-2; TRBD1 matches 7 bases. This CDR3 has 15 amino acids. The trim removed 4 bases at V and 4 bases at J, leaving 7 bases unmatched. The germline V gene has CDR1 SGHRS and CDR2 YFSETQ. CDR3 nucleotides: TGCGCCAGCAGCCCCGCAGGGGGTAGCACCGGGGAGCTGTTTTTT. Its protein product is CASSPAGGSTGELFF. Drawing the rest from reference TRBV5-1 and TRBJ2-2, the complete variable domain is KAGVTQTPRYLIKTRGQQVTLSCSPISGHRSVSWYQQTPGQGLQFLFEYFSETQRNKGNFPGRFSGRQFSNSRSEMNVSTLELGDSALYLCASSPAGGSTGELFFGEGSRLTVL.

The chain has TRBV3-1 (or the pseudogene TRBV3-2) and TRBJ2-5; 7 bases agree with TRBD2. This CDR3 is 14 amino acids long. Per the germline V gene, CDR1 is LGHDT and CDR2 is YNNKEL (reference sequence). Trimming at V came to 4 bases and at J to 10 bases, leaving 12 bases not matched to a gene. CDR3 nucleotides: TGTGCCAGCAGCCTTAGCGGGCCCCAAGAGGGCCAGTACTTC. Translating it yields CASSLSGPQEGQYF.

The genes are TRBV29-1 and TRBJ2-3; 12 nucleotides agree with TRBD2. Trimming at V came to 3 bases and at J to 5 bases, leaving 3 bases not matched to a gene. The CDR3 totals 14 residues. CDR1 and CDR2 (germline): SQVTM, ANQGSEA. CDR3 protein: CSVDGLAGIDTQYF. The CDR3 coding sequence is TGCAGCGTTGACGGACTAGCGGGAATAGATACGCAGTATTTT.

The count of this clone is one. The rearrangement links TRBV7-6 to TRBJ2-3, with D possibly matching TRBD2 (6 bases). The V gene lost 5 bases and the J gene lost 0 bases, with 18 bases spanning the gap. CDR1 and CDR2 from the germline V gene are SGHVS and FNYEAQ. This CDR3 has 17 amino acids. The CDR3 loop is CASSPRGLGGSTDTQYF. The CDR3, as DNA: TGTGCCAGCAGCCCCCGGGGACTTGGAGGGAGCACAGATACGCAGTATTTT.

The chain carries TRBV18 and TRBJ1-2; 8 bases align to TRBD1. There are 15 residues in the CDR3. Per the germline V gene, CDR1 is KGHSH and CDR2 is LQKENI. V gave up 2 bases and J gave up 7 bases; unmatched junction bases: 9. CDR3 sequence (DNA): TGTGCCAGCTCACCATCGGCGCAGGGGGCGTTTGGCTACACCTTC. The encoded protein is CASSPSAQGAFGYTF.

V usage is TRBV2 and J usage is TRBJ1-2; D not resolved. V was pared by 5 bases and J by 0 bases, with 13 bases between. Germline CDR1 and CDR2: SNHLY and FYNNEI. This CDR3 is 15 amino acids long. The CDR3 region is CASSKFDTANYGYTF. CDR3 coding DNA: TGTGCCAGCAGTAAATTTGACACAGCTAACTATGGCTACACCTTC.

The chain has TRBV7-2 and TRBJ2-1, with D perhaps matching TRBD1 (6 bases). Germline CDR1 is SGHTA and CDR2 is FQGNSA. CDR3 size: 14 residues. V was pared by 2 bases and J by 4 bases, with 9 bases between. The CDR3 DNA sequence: TGTGCCAGCAGCTTAATGGACAGTTACAATGAGCAGTTCTTC. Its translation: CASSLMDSYNEQFF.

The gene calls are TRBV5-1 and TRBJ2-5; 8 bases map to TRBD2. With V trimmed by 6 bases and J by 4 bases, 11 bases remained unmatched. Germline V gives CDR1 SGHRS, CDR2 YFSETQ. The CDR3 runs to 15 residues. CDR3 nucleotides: TGCGCCAGCACGATCGGGGGGGGCTTGGCAGAGACCCAGTACTTC. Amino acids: CASTIGGGLAETQYF.

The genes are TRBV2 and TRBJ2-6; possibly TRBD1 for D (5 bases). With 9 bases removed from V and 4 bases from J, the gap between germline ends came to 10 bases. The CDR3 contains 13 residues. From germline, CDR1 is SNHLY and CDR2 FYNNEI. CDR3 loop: CASRQLGANVLTF. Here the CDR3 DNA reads TGTGCCAGTAGACAGCTCGGGGCCAACGTCCTGACTTTC.

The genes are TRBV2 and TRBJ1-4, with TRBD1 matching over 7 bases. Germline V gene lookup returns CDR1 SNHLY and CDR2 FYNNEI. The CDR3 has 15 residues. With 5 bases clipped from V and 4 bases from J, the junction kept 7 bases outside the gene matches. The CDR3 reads CASSPWTGDNEKLFF. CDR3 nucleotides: TGTGCCAGCAGTCCTTGGACAGGCGATAATGAAAAACTGTTTTTT.

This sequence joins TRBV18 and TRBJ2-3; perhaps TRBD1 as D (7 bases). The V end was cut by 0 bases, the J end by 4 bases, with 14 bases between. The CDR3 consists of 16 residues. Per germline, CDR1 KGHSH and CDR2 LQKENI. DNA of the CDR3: TGTGCCAGCTCACCACCGCGGGACAGCGCCTCAGATACGCAGTATTTT. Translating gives CASSPPRDSASDTQYF.

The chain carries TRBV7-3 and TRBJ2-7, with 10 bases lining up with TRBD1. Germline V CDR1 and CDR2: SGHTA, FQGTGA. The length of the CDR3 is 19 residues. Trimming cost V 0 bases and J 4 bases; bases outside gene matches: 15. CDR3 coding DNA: TGTGCCAGCAGCTTAACCGTCCTCTGCTCGACAGGGGGCGGGTACGAGCAGTACGTC. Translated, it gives CASSLTVLCSTGGGYEQYV.

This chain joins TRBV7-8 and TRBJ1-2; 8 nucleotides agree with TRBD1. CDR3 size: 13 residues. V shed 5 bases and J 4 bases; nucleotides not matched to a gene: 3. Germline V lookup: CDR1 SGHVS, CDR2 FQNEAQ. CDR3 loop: CASSRQGTYGYTF. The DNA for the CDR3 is TGTGCCAGCAGCCGACAGGGGACCTATGGCTACACCTTC.

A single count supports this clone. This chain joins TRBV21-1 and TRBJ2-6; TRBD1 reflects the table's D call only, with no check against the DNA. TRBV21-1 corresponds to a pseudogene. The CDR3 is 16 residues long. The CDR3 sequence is CASIHGTSSGANVLTF. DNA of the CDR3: TGTGCCAGCATTCACGGGACAAGCTCTGGGGCCAACGTCCTGACTTTC.

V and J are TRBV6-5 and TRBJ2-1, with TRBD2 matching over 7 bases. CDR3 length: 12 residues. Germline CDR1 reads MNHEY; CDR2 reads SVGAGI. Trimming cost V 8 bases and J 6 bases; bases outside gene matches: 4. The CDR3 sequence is CASWVAGNEQFF. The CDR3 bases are TGTGCCAGCTGGGTAGCGGGCAATGAGCAGTTCTTC.

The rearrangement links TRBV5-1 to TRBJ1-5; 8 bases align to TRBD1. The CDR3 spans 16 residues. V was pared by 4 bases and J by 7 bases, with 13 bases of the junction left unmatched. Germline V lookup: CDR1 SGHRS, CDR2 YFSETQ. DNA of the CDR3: TGCGCCAGCAGCGAAGGGACAGGAACCCGGGGGCAGCCCCAGCATTTT. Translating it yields CASSEGTGTRGQPQHF.

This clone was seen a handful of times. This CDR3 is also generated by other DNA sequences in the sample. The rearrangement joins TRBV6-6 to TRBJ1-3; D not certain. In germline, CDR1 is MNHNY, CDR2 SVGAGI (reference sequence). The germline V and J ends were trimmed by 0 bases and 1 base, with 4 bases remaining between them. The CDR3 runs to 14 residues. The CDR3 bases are TGTGCCAGCAGTTACTCGAGTTCTGGAAACACCATATATTTT. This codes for CASSYSSSGNTIYF.

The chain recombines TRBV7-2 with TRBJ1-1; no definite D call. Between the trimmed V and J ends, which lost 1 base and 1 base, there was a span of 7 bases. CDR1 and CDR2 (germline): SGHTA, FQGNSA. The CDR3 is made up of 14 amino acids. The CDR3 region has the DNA TGTGCCAGCAGCTTAGTTACAGAGAACACTGAAGCTTTCTTT. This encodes CASSLVTENTEAFF.

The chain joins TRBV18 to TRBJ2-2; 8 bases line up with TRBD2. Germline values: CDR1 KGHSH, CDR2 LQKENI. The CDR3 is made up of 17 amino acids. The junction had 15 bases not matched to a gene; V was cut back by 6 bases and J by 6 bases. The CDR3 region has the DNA TGTGCCAGCTCCCAAACTAGCGGACGCGGGATAGCCGGGGAGCTGTTTTTT. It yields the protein CASSQTSGRGIAGELFF. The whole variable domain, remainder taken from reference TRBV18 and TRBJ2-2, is NAGVMQNPRHLVRRRGQEARLRCSPMKGHSHVYWYRQLPEEGLKFMVYLQKENIIDESGMPKERFSAEFPKEGPSILRIQQVVRGDSAAYFCASSQTSGRGIAGELFFGEGSRLTVL.

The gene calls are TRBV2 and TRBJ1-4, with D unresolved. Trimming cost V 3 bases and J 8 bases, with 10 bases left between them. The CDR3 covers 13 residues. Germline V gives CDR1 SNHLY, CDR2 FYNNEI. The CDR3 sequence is CASSDRISEKLFF. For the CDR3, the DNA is TGTGCCAGCAGTGACAGGATTTCGGAAAAACTGTTTTTT.

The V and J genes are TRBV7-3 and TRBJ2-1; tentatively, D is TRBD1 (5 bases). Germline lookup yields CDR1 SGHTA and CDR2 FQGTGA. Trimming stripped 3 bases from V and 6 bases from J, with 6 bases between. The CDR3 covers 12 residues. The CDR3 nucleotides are TGTGCCAGCAGCTTTCAGGGCAATGAGCAGTTCTTC. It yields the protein CASSFQGNEQFF.

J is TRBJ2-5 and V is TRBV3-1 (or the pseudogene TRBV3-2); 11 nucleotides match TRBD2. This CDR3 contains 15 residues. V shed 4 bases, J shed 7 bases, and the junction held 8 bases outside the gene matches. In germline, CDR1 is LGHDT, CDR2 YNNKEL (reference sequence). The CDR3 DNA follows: TGTGCCAGCAGCCTCATAGCGGGGGGGCCAGTGACCCAGTACTTC. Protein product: CASSLIAGGPVTQYF.

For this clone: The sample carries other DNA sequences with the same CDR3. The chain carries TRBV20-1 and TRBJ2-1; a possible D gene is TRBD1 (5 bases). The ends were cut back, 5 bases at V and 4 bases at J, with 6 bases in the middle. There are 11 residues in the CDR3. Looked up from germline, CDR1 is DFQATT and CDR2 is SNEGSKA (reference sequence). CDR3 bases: TGCAGTGCTCGGACATACAATGAGCAGTTCTTC. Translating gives CSARTYNEQFF.

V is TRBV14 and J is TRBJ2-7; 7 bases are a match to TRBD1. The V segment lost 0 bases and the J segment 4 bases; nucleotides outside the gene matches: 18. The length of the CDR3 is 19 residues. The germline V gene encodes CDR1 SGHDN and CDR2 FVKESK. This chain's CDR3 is CASSQDSVQSAGGFYEQYF. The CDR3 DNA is TGTGCCAGCAGCCAAGATTCCGTTCAGTCGGCAGGGGGATTTTACGAGCAGTACTTC.

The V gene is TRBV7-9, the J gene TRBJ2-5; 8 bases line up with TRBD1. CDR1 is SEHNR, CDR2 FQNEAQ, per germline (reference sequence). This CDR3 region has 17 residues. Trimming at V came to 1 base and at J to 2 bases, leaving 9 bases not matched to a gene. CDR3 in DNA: TGTGCCAGCAGCTTAGGGATGGGGGGACAGGCTCAAGAGACCCAGTACTTC. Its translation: CASSLGMGGQAQETQYF.

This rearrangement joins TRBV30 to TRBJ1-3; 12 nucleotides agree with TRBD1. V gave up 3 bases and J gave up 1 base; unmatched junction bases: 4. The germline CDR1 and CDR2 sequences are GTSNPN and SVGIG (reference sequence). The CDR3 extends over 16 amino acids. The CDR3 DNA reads TGTGCCTGGAGCGGGACAGGGGGCAGGTCTGGAAACACCATATATTTT. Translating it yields CAWSGTGGRSGNTIYF.

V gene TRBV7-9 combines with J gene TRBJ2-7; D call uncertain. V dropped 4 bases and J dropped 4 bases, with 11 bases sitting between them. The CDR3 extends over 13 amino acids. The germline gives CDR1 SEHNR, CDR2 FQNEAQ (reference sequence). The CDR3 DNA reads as TGTGCCAGCAGCTACTTGCCCCTTTACGAGCAGTACGTC. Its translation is CASSYLPLYEQYV.

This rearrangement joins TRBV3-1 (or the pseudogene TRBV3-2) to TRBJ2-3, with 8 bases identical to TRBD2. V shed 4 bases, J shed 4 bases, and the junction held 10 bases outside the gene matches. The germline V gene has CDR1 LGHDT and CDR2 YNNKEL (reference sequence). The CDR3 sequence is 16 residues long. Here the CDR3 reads CASSRGAGEGPDTQYF. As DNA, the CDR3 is TGTGCCAGCAGCCGGGGAGCGGGAGAGGGCCCAGATACGCAGTATTTT.